This TCR beta chain appears in the sequencing data of a study of shared clonotypes between healthy human individuals. CDR3 size: 15 residues. CDR1 is SEHNR and CDR2 is FQNEAQ in the germline V gene (reference sequence). Trimming pared 5 bases from V and 4 bases from J, leaving 14 bases between. Libraries were prepared by immunoSEQ multiplex PCR; TCRdb keeps only in-frame clonotypes and omits some of them. There are 450,000 to 500,000 clones in the sample; over 70% occur only once, and about 12% lies in the top ten. Sequencing was carried out using PBMCs. The rearrangement links TRBV7-9 to TRBJ2-2, with D tentatively TRBD2 (5 bases). The receptor comes from a woman in her forties in good health. Some clones in this sample may be carry-over from other donors' samples. The CDR3 sequence is CASSPGVGITGELFF. The CDR3 region has the DNA TGTGCCAGCAGCCCCGGGGTAGGAATCACCGGGGAGCTGTTTTTT.